Sequencing of this T cell receptor (beta chain) was carried out in a study of response to subunit inactivated influenza vaccine. Study-wide findings and caveats: Authors suggested seasonal influenza vaccinations each recruit few new T cells.

MiXCR was run by TCRdb on the RT-PCR reads, yielding one entry per CDR3 protein. Of approximately 500,000 distinct CDR3 sequences in the sample, under 30% are singletons; the top ten hold approximately 2.9%. This clonotype was counted only a few times. Its target is not known. The V gene's germline CDR1 is DFQATT and CDR2 SNEGSKA (reference sequence). The germline V and J ends were trimmed by 2 bases and 4 bases, with 11 bases remaining between them. The CDR3 totals 13 residues. This sample also appeared in a second study, on T cells expressing NK-cell markers. Per that study: cDNA encoding TCR beta was synthesized via 5'RACE template switching incorporating UMIs. Expanded clones of NKG2C+ T cells had an unclear HCMV specificity.

The receptor was derived from a man aged 50 to 59 who received an inactivated influenza vaccine. Sequencing was performed on CD4+ T cells sorted from PBMCs, taken 11 to 12 days after vaccination. This rearrangement joins TRBV20-1 to TRBJ1-2; D unresolved. The CDR3 loop reads CSARTGSGYGYTF. CDR3 bases: TGCAGTGCTAGAACCGGGAGCGGCTATGGCTACACCTTC.